This TCR beta chain was retrieved from a study of blood T cells in healthy people across ages. A second 7 to 11 cycle PCR used barcoded and J-beta primers. TCRdb passed the 5' RACE reads through MiXCR, listing each CDR3 protein once. The table shows 1.2 million to 1.5 million distinct CDR3 sequences, with around 59% occurring only once. Per germline, CDR1 LGHNA and CDR2 YSLEER. CDR3 length: 17 residues. V and J are TRBV4-3 and TRBJ2-7; D gene ambiguous. The DNA end lines up better with TRBJ2-5; the J call may be wrong. The source material was blood. This receptor was obtained from a man aged 18 to 29 in good health. The DNA of the CDR3 is TGCGCCAGCAGTCAAAGCCCCGTTGTGTTAGGCAAAGAGACCCAGTACTTC. It specifies CASSQSPVVLGKETQYF.